This T cell receptor (beta chain) came from a study of shared clonotypes between healthy human individuals. Findings and limits, study-wide: Investigators collected only blood, and repertoires in tissues likely differ.

The germline CDR1 and CDR2 sequences are SGHAT and FQNNGV. The V end was cut by 0 bases, the J end by 7 bases, with 10 bases between. The CDR3 loop spans 14 amino acids. Everyone who donated was a Caucasian adult who lived in Nashville, Tennessee. Method: immunoSEQ multiplex PCR; TCRdb's copy keeps in-frame clones and lacks some. This repertoire shows 1.6 million or so clones, 97% to 99% found once; its top ten account for under 0.45%. To note about this clone: Its specificity is unknown.

The sequenced sample consisted of naive CD4+ T cells sorted from blood. Documented subset: CD45RA+ positively selected. The clonotype was recovered from a man younger than 45 in good health. The rearrangement uses TRBV11-2 and TRBJ2-1; D perhaps matches TRBD2 (5 bases). CDR3 sequence: CASSLDGGPNEQFF. DNA for the CDR3: TGTGCCAGCAGCTTAGACGGAGGACCGAATGAGCAGTTCTTC.